This T cell receptor beta chain is drawn from a study of T cells in Graves' hyperthyroidism and ophthalmopathy. Under 3 months was the duration of disease in ophthalmopathy patients, who also had a Clinical Activity Score of at least 3 and a NOSPECS grade of at least 4. Fresh 10 ml peripheral blood yielded PBMCs. About this clonotype: Its target is not known.

Looked up from germline, CDR1 is SGDLS and CDR2 is YYNGEE. The CDR3 runs 15 residues. Germline trimming cut 4 bases from V and 3 bases from J; bases unmatched to any gene: 4. Template material for amplifying TCR beta CDR3 regions consisted of RNA transcripts. The TCR CDR3 was amplified in a first-round RT-PCR using the HTBI primer set. TCRdb ran MiXCR on the multiplex PCR reads and lists one entry per CDR3 protein. The data hold some 370,000 distinct CDR3 sequences, with 11% to 15% observed a single time. General study points: A model built on 13 V-J features separated ophthalmopathy from stable hyperthyroidism.

This TCR was recovered from a man between 45 and 60 years old with Graves' ophthalmopathy. This sequence joins TRBV9 and TRBJ1-5, with TRBD1 matching 10 bases. Sample: blood. The CDR3 spells CASSQTGGINQPQHF. Here the CDR3 DNA reads TGTGCCAGCAGCCAGACAGGGGGCATCAATCAGCCCCAGCATTTT.